The 23 T cell receptor beta chains below were found in one sample sequenced in a study of cytotoxic CD8 clonotypes in ibrutinib-treated CLL. Profiling relied on immunoSEQ multiplex PCR, and the TCRdb table lists in-frame clones only, not all of them. Of 35,000 to 45,000 clones listed, roughly three quarters are singletons. Sequenced material: PBMCs, taken after 12 months of ibrutinib treatment. These receptors were taken from a human donor with chronic lymphocytic leukemia.

The V and J genes are TRBV9 and TRBJ2-1; 7 bases are a match to TRBD2. Germline V gene data show CDR1 as SGDLS and CDR2 as YYNGEE. V shed 3 bases, J shed 1 base, and the junction held 4 bases outside the gene matches. CDR3 size: 15 residues. Written as DNA, the CDR3 is TGTGCCAGCAGCGCCCCGGGGGGTTCCTACAATGAGCAGTTCTTC. Amino acids: CASSAPGGSYNEQFF. The variable domain in full, with the rest retrieved from reference TRBV9 and TRBJ2-1, is DSGVTQTPKHLITATGQRVTLRCSPRSGDLSVYWYQQSLDQGLQFLIQYYNGEERAKGNILERFSAQQFPDLHSELNLSSLELGDSALYFCASSAPGGSYNEQFFGPGTRLTVL.

The V gene is TRBV30, the J gene TRBJ2-1; TRBD2 matches 12 bases. CDR1 and CDR2 from the germline V gene are GTSNPN and SVGIG (reference sequence). V trimming: 4 bases; J trimming: 2 bases; junction bases outside the gene matches: 15. CDR3 length: 19 amino acids. In nucleotides, the CDR3 is TGTGCCTGGAAAGGTGTGGGACTAGCGGGTATTTTCACCTACAATGAGCAGTTCTTC. It is translated as CAWKGVGLAGIFTYNEQFF.

J is TRBJ2-7 and V is TRBV4-1; 8 positions match TRBD1. V shed 1 base, J shed 2 bases, and the junction held 4 bases outside the gene matches. The CDR3 consists of 15 residues. Germline assignment: CDR1 MGHRA and CDR2 YSYEKL. The CDR3 protein is CASSQAGTGTYEQYF. DNA of the CDR3: TGCGCCAGCAGCCAAGCCGGGACAGGTACCTACGAGCAGTACTTC.

The chain couples TRBV28 to TRBJ2-3, with 8 bases lining up with TRBD1. The ends lost 3 bases at V and 1 base at J; junction bases unmatched: 6. CDR3 length: 16 amino acids. CDR1 MDHEN and CDR2 SYDVKM come from the germline V gene. The CDR3 protein is CASSLDRAWGTDTQYF. The CDR3 coding sequence is TGTGCCAGCAGTTTGGACAGGGCGTGGGGCACAGATACGCAGTATTTT.

CDR3 protein: CASSLAVIDSGEQFF. The CDR3 bases are TGTGCCAGCAGCTTAGCCGTTATAGATTCCGGGGAGCAGTTCTTC. The chain is built from TRBV7-9 and TRBJ2-1; D unresolved. V was trimmed by 0 bases and J by 10 bases, leaving 16 bases between them. Germline V gene sequence: CDR1 SEHNR, CDR2 FQNEAQ (reference sequence). The CDR3 is made up of 15 amino acids.

The chain has TRBV21-1 and TRBJ1-5; the table's D gene call, TRBD1, was not cross checked with the DNA. TRBV21-1 is shown as a pseudogene. The CDR3 covers 18 residues. The CDR3 is CASSKEGDKVWGNQPQHF. The CDR3 nucleotides read TGTGCCAGCAGCAAAGAGGGGGACAAGGTTTGGGGCAATCAGCCCCAGCATTTT.

V is TRBV16 and J is TRBJ2-7, with 12 bases identical to TRBD1. This CDR3 region has 16 residues. Losses at the gene ends were 2 bases for V and 5 bases for J; bases not matched to a gene: 7. Germline V CDR1 and CDR2: KGHSY, FQNENV. The CDR3 DNA reads TGTGCCAGCAGCCAAGCCGCCGGGACAGGGGGCGACGAGCAGTACTTC. As protein: CASSQAAGTGGDEQYF.

This sequence joins TRBV5-5 and TRBJ2-1; TRBD2 matches 16 bases. J was trimmed by 8 bases and V by 7 bases; bases with no gene match: 9. CDR3 size: 16 residues. Germline V gene data show CDR1 as SGHKS and CDR2 as YYEKEE (reference sequence). CDR3 sequence: CASGTGTSGRAYEQFF. The CDR3 DNA follows: TGTGCCAGCGGGACCGGGACTAGCGGGAGGGCCTATGAGCAGTTCTTC.

The chain joins TRBV19 to TRBJ2-1; D is possibly TRBD1 (6 bases). V was pared by 7 bases and J by 4 bases, with 11 bases between. Germline CDR1 is LNHDA and CDR2 is SQIVND (reference sequence). The CDR3 is made up of 13 amino acids. The CDR3 loop reads CASTSRGYNEQFF. The CDR3, as DNA: TGTGCCAGTACTTCCAGGGGATACAATGAGCAGTTCTTC.

V gene TRBV6-1 combines with J gene TRBJ1-1, with D unclear. V shed 6 bases and J shed 1 base, with 6 bases lying between them. The CDR3 has 12 residues. Germline CDR1 MNHNS, CDR2 SASEGT. The CDR3 sequence: CASRVGNTEAFF. The CDR3 DNA is TGTGCCAGCAGAGTAGGGAACACTGAAGCTTTCTTT.

The V call is TRBV6-1, the J call TRBJ1-5, with D possibly being TRBD1 (5 bases). CDR3 length: 16 amino acids. Germline assignment: CDR1 MNHNS and CDR2 SASEGT. Trimming took off 2 bases at V and 0 bases at J, with 11 bases between the two ends. CDR3 region: CASSEIWGNSNQPQHF. The CDR3 coding sequence is TGTGCCAGCAGTGAAATTTGGGGGAATAGCAATCAGCCCCAGCATTTT.

This clone was seen only once. At the DNA level, this CDR3 is encoded by other sequences in the same sample as well. V is TRBV4-1 and J is TRBJ2-5; no clear D. Trimming removed 4 bases at V and 1 base at J, with 7 bases between. Germline V gene lookup returns CDR1 MGHRA and CDR2 YSYEKL. The CDR3 is 13 residues long. CDR3 sequence (DNA): TGCGCCAGCAGCCGAGGTCCCCAAGAGACCCAGTACTTC. It specifies CASSRGPQETQYF.

CDR3 coding DNA: TGCGCCAGCAGCCTGACCGCAGAGCAGTTCTTC. This gives the protein CASSLTAEQFF. The V call is TRBV5-1, the J call TRBJ2-1; D gene uncertain. The CDR3 has 11 residues. Trimming shortened V by 4 bases and J by 10 bases, and 9 bases separated the two germline ends. Looked up from germline, CDR1 is SGHRS and CDR2 is YFSETQ.

V is TRBV7-9 and J is TRBJ1-3, with unresolved D. V was trimmed by 4 bases and J by 0 bases, leaving 7 bases between them. The germline gives CDR1 SEHNR, CDR2 FQNEAQ (reference sequence). The CDR3 runs 14 residues. The CDR3, as DNA: TGTGCCAGCAGCTCGGACGGCTCTGGAAACACCATATATTTT. Encoded protein: CASSSDGSGNTIYF. Supplemented by reference TRBV7-9 and TRBJ1-3, the full variable domain reads DTGVSQNPRHKITKRGQNVTFRCDPISEHNRLYWYRQTLGQGPEFLTYFQNEAQLEKSRLLSDRFSAERPKGSFSTLEIQRTEQGDSAMYLCASSSDGSGNTIYFGEGSWLTVV.

This clone was recorded a few times. The chain combines TRBV12-2 with TRBJ2-7; the table's D call, TRBD1, was not checked against the DNA. TRBV12-2 is a pseudogene segment. The CDR3 length is 14 residues. The CDR3 nucleotides read TGTGCAAGTCGCCCGGACAGGAGCCCCTACGAGCAGTACTTC. Residues: CASRPDRSPYEQYF.

The chain employs TRBV19 and TRBJ2-2; a possible D gene is TRBD2 (6 bases). V was clipped by 1 base and J by 2 bases, with 8 bases between them. The germline gives CDR1 LNHDA, CDR2 SQIVND (reference sequence). This CDR3 has 15 amino acids. CDR3 sequence: CASSIGGANTGELFF. CDR3 nucleotides: TGTGCCAGTAGTATAGGCGGGGCCAACACCGGGGAGCTGTTTTTT.

Concerning this clone: The same CDR3 is also encoded by other DNA sequences in this sample. The chain links TRBV5-1 to TRBJ1-3; D not certain. The germline gives CDR1 SGHRS, CDR2 YFSETQ. The CDR3 loop spans 15 amino acids. Trimming shortened V by 0 bases and J by 3 bases, and 10 bases separated the two germline ends. CDR3 nucleotides: TGCGCCAGCAGCTTGGGCCCGGGGAATGGAAACACCATATATTTT. Protein: CASSLGPGNGNTIYF.

The chain is built from TRBV18 and TRBJ1-1; TRBD1 matches 7 bases. Germline V CDR1 and CDR2: KGHSH, LQKENI. After removal of 6 bases from V and 4 bases from J, the junction contained 5 bases not matched to a gene. This CDR3 has 13 residues. CDR3 nucleotide sequence: TGTGCCAGCTCTTGGGACAGATCCACTGAAGCTTTCTTT. Protein sequence: CASSWDRSTEAFF.

This clone showed up just a few times. The chain has TRBV6-4 and TRBJ1-2, with TRBD1 as a possible D gene (5 bases). CDR3 size: 15 residues. Trimming pared 2 bases from V and 8 bases from J, leaving 18 bases between. CDR1 MRHNA and CDR2 SNTAGT come from the germline V gene. The CDR3 spells CASSDTAGLVRGYTF. CDR3 in DNA: TGTGCCAGCAGTGACACCGCAGGGCTGGTTCGGGGCTACACCTTC.

This sequence joins TRBV5-4 and TRBJ2-1; tentative D call: TRBD2 (6 bases). The CDR3 is 18 residues long. With 4 bases removed from V and 0 bases from J, the gap between germline ends came to 20 bases. Germline V CDR1 and CDR2: SGHNT, YYREEE (reference sequence). The CDR3: CASSMGVGSGVSYNEQFF. For the CDR3, the DNA is TGTGCCAGCAGCATGGGGGTGGGTAGCGGAGTCTCCTACAATGAGCAGTTCTTC.

The chain joins TRBV30 to TRBJ2-7; D gene uncertain. CDR3 length: 11 amino acids. Trimming pared 5 bases from V and 0 bases from J, leaving 5 bases between. Germline V gives CDR1 GTSNPN, CDR2 SVGIG (reference sequence). The CDR3 here is CAWGDSYEQYF. The CDR3 DNA follows: TGTGCCTGGGGGGACTCCTACGAGCAGTACTTC.

This chain uses TRBV27 with TRBJ2-1; D might be TRBD1 or TRBD2, each matching 5 bases. The germline CDR1 and CDR2 sequences are MNHEY and SMNVEV (reference sequence). Trimming removed 2 bases at V and 8 bases at J, with 13 bases between. CDR3 size: 14 residues. The CDR3 nucleotides read TGTGCCAGCAGTTTAGACTTCTTGGGGGATGAGCAGTTCTTC. Its protein is CASSLDFLGDEQFF.

V is TRBV19 and J is TRBJ2-3; D perhaps matches TRBD2 (6 bases). The CDR3 spans 17 residues. V was clipped by 5 bases and J by 4 bases, with 22 bases between them. The germline V gene has CDR1 LNHDA and CDR2 SQIVND (reference sequence). The CDR3 DNA is TGTGCCAGTAGTCGAAACGGGGCGACTAGTTCCGCAGATACGCAGTATTTT. It translates to CASSRNGATSSADTQYF.